Listed below are T cell receptor beta chains from one sample, sequenced in a study of cytomegalovirus exposure and HLA in healthy donors. Clones were sequenced by immunoSEQ multiplex PCR, and TCRdb holds only the in-frame ones, with some missing. This sample carries around 150,000 clones, approximately 79% of them seen once, and the ten largest clones take more than 1.2%. Sequenced: PBMCs. The receptors derive from a man in his fifties or sixties in good health and CMV-seronegative. Both conserved end residues are part of each CDR3. Fields, in order: J gene, D gene, clone size, V gene, CDR3 protein, CDR3 DNA. A D gene is named only where the DNA matches it firmly. Size values are once, few and many counts, or a class for expanded clones, and some rows have none.

J gene: TRBJ1-1; D gene: TRBD1; clone size: .; V gene: TRBV19; CDR3 protein: CASSLGGWDRTLTEAFF; CDR3 DNA: TGTGCCAGTAGTTTAGGCGGTTGGGACAGGACACTCACTGAAGCTTTCTTT
J gene: TRBJ1-6; D gene: .; clone size: .; V gene: TRBV18; CDR3 protein: CASSPQSSYNSPLHF; CDR3 DNA: TGTGCCAGCTCACCACAGAGCTCCTATAATTCACCCCTCCACTTT
J gene: TRBJ2-1; D gene: .; clone size: .; V gene: TRBV5-1; CDR3 protein: CASSLKEVRGRYYNEQFF; CDR3 DNA: TGCGCCAGCAGCTTGAAAGAGGTGCGGGGCCGATACTACAATGAGCAGTTCTTC
J gene: TRBJ2-3; D gene: .; clone size: .; V gene: TRBV7-2; CDR3 protein: CASRQGRDTQYF; CDR3 DNA: TGTGCCAGCAGACAGGGGAGGGATACGCAGTATTTT
J gene: TRBJ2-7; D gene: .; clone size: .; V gene: TRBV6-5; CDR3 protein: CASRESEGQWYEQYF; CDR3 DNA: TGTGCCAGCAGGGAGTCGGAGGGCCAGTGGTACGAGCAGTACTTC
J gene: TRBJ1-2; D gene: .; clone size: .; V gene: TRBV7-2; CDR3 protein: CASSPEAQGRYGYTF; CDR3 DNA: TGTGCCAGCAGCCCAGAAGCCCAGGGGCGATATGGCTACACCTTC
J gene: TRBJ2-3; D gene: .; clone size: few; V gene: TRBV4-3; CDR3 protein: CASSQNRGTDTQYF; CDR3 DNA: TGCGCCAGCAGCCAAAACAGGGGCACAGATACGCAGTATTTT
J gene: TRBJ1-6; D gene: .; clone size: once; V gene: TRBV6-1; CDR3 protein: CASTPIFSSPLHF; CDR3 DNA: TGTGCCAGCACACCGATTTTCAGTTCACCCCTCCACTTT
J gene: TRBJ2-7; D gene: TRBD1; clone size: .; V gene: TRBV6-6; CDR3 protein: CASRATGGGYEQYF; CDR3 DNA: TGTGCCAGCAGAGCGACAGGGGGCGGCTACGAGCAGTACTTC
J gene: TRBJ2-7; D gene: .; clone size: few; V gene: TRBV21-1; CDR3 protein: CASSRPPGQGSYEQYF; CDR3 DNA: TGTGCCAGCAGCCGACCGCCGGGACAGGGGTCCTACGAGCAGTACTTC
J gene: TRBJ2-6; D gene: TRBD2; clone size: .; V gene: TRBV28; CDR3 protein: CASTSGTTGNSGANVLTF; CDR3 DNA: TGTGCCAGCACCTCCGGGACTACGGGAAATAGTGGGGCCAACGTCCTGACTTTC
J gene: TRBJ1-5; D gene: .; clone size: .; V gene: TRBV7-9; CDR3 protein: CSSSPQGYSNQPQHF; CDR3 DNA: TGTTCCAGCAGCCCACAGGGTTATAGCAATCAGCCCCAGCATTTT
J gene: TRBJ1-6; D gene: .; clone size: few; V gene: TRBV21-1; CDR3 protein: CASSKGSSGRSPLHF; CDR3 DNA: TGTGCCAGCAGCAAAGGAAGTTCAGGGCGTTCACCCCTCCACTTT
J gene: TRBJ2-3; D gene: TRBD2; clone size: .; V gene: TRBV29-1; CDR3 protein: CSVGTSGNTDTQYF; CDR3 DNA: TGCAGCGTGGGAACTAGCGGGAACACAGATACGCAGTATTTT
J gene: TRBJ2-5; D gene: TRBD2; clone size: .; V gene: TRBV7-2; CDR3 protein: CASSLRSGGAGETQYF; CDR3 DNA: TGTGCCAGCAGCTTAAGATCCGGGGGGGCCGGGGAGACCCAGTACTTC
J gene: TRBJ1-6; D gene: .; clone size: .; V gene: TRBV5-1; CDR3 protein: CASSLAGGFFNSPLHF; CDR3 DNA: TGCGCCAGCAGCTTGGCCGGGGGGTTCTTTAATTCACCCCTCCACTTT
J gene: TRBJ2-1; D gene: TRBD2; clone size: .; V gene: TRBV27; CDR3 protein: CASSWTSGGFGGYNEQFF; CDR3 DNA: TGTGCCAGCAGTTGGACTAGCGGGGGGTTTGGAGGCTACAATGAGCAGTTCTTC
J gene: TRBJ1-2; D gene: .; clone size: .; V gene: TRBV7-9; CDR3 protein: CASSPGQGPTYGYTF; CDR3 DNA: TGTGCCAGCAGCCCCGGACAAGGCCCCACGTATGGCTACACCTTC
J gene: TRBJ2-2; D gene: .; clone size: .; V gene: TRBV2; CDR3 protein: CASSLAASTLSGELFF; CDR3 DNA: TGTGCCAGCAGTCTCGCGGCTAGCACTTTGTCCGGGGAGCTGTTTTTT
J gene: TRBJ1-2; D gene: .; clone size: .; V gene: TRBV7-2; CDR3 protein: CASNVGEAWLDYGYTF; CDR3 DNA: TGTGCCAGCAACGTAGGGGAGGCCTGGTTGGACTATGGCTACACCTTC
J gene: TRBJ2-7; D gene: TRBD1; clone size: .; V gene: TRBV18; CDR3 protein: CASSPRDRVTSYEQYF; CDR3 DNA: TGTGCCAGCTCACCAAGGGACAGAGTAACCTCCTACGAGCAGTACTTC
J gene: TRBJ2-3; D gene: TRBD2; clone size: .; V gene: TRBV7-2; CDR3 protein: CASSTGLVWSDTQYF; CDR3 DNA: TGTGCCAGCAGCACCGGACTAGTTTGGTCAGATACGCAGTATTTT
J gene: TRBJ2-7; D gene: .; clone size: .; V gene: TRBV7-2; CDR3 protein: CASSGAEVPQYF; CDR3 DNA: TGTGCCAGCAGCGGCGCGGAAGTTCCGCAGTACTTC
J gene: TRBJ1-3; D gene: .; clone size: .; V gene: TRBV30; CDR3 protein: CAWQSGTQGNTIYF; CDR3 DNA: TGTGCCTGGCAATCCGGGACACAGGGAAACACCATATATTTT
J gene: TRBJ2-2; D gene: .; clone size: .; V gene: TRBV5-1; CDR3 protein: CASSSENTGELFF; CDR3 DNA: TGCGCCAGCAGCTCAGAGAACACCGGGGAGCTGTTTTTT
J gene: TRBJ2-1; D gene: .; clone size: few; V gene: TRBV2; CDR3 protein: CASSESGATYNEQFF; CDR3 DNA: TGTGCCAGCAGTGAAAGTGGGGCGACCTACAATGAGCAGTTCTTC
J gene: TRBJ1-2; D gene: .; clone size: .; V gene: TRBV6-5; CDR3 protein: CASSPTADGLYGYTF; CDR3 DNA: TGTGCCAGCAGCCCTACCGCAGACGGACTCTATGGCTACACCTTC
J gene: TRBJ2-2; D gene: TRBD1; clone size: .; V gene: TRBV13; CDR3 protein: CASSPRTGTPGELFF; CDR3 DNA: TGTGCCAGCAGCCCTCGGACAGGTACTCCCGGGGAGCTGTTTTTT
J gene: TRBJ1-4; D gene: .; clone size: .; V gene: TRBV6-5; CDR3 protein: CASGDKGTTNEKLFF; CDR3 DNA: TGTGCCAGCGGGGACAAGGGCACAACTAATGAAAAACTGTTTTTT
J gene: TRBJ1-4; D gene: .; clone size: few; V gene: TRBV30; CDR3 protein: CAWSWGRDEKLFF; CDR3 DNA: TGTGCCTGGAGTTGGGGGCGCGATGAAAAACTGTTTTTT
J gene: TRBJ1-5; D gene: TRBD1; clone size: few; V gene: TRBV19; CDR3 protein: CASSAWGQGADNQPQHF; CDR3 DNA: TGTGCCAGTAGCGCGTGGGGGCAGGGGGCTGACAATCAGCCCCAGCATTTT
J gene: TRBJ2-2; D gene: .; clone size: .; V gene: TRBV30; CDR3 protein: CAWSVRNYLGTGELFF; CDR3 DNA: TGTGCCTGGAGTGTACGGAATTATCTAGGCACCGGGGAGCTGTTTTTT
J gene: TRBJ2-5; D gene: .; clone size: .; V gene: TRBV18; CDR3 protein: CASSLGHTEETQYF; CDR3 DNA: TGTGCCAGCTCACTTGGGCACACCGAGGAGACCCAGTACTTC
J gene: TRBJ2-5; D gene: .; clone size: .; V gene: TRBV11-2; CDR3 protein: CASSLGVRETQYF; CDR3 DNA: TGTGCCAGCAGCTTAGGAGTACGGGAGACCCAGTACTTC
J gene: TRBJ2-2; D gene: .; clone size: few; V gene: TRBV7-9; CDR3 protein: CASSLDSPGNTGELFF; CDR3 DNA: TGTGCCAGCAGCTTAGACAGCCCTGGGAACACCGGGGAGCTGTTTTTT
J gene: TRBJ2-5; D gene: .; clone size: .; V gene: TRBV30; CDR3 protein: CAWSPFLETQYF; CDR3 DNA: TGTGCCTGGAGTCCCTTCCTCGAGACCCAGTACTTC
J gene: TRBJ2-3; D gene: TRBD2; clone size: once; V gene: TRBV7-2; CDR3 protein: CASSSGLATDTQYF; CDR3 DNA: TGTGCCAGCAGCTCGGGACTAGCCACAGATACGCAGTATTTT
J gene: TRBJ2-3; D gene: TRBD2; clone size: .; V gene: TRBV6-4; CDR3 protein: CASSDSTGGSPDTQYF; CDR3 DNA: TGTGCCAGCAGTGACTCGACGGGGGGGAGCCCAGATACGCAGTATTTT
J gene: TRBJ2-7; D gene: .; clone size: .; V gene: TRBV5-1; CDR3 protein: CASSQDSLYEQYF; CDR3 DNA: TGCGCCAGCTCCCAAGACAGCCTCTACGAGCAGTACTTC
J gene: TRBJ2-7; D gene: TRBD2; clone size: .; V gene: TRBV27; CDR3 protein: CASSLSSLAVSYEQYF; CDR3 DNA: TGTGCCAGCAGTTTATCTTCGCTAGCGGTTTCCTACGAGCAGTACTTC
J gene: TRBJ2-1; D gene: .; clone size: .; V gene: TRBV10-2; CDR3 protein: CASSGDTPSYNEQFF; CDR3 DNA: TGCGCCAGCTCTGGGGACACCCCCTCCTACAATGAGCAGTTCTTC
J gene: TRBJ1-5; D gene: .; clone size: .; V gene: TRBV27; CDR3 protein: CASSFHREFQPQHF; CDR3 DNA: TGTGCCAGCAGTTTCCACAGGGAGTTTCAGCCCCAGCATTTT
J gene: TRBJ2-1; D gene: TRBD2; clone size: .; V gene: TRBV4-1; CDR3 protein: CASSQATGTSGGARNEQFF; CDR3 DNA: TGCGCCAGCAGCCAAGCCACCGGGACTAGCGGGGGGGCCAGGAATGAGCAGTTCTTC
J gene: TRBJ2-4; D gene: .; clone size: few; V gene: TRBV7-2; CDR3 protein: CASSLAAEVDIQYF; CDR3 DNA: TGTGCCAGCAGCTTAGCGGCGGAAGTAGACATTCAGTACTTC
J gene: TRBJ2-3; D gene: .; clone size: once; V gene: TRBV11-3; CDR3 protein: CASSFSTDTQYF; CDR3 DNA: TGTGCCAGCAGTTTTTCGACAGATACGCAGTATTTT